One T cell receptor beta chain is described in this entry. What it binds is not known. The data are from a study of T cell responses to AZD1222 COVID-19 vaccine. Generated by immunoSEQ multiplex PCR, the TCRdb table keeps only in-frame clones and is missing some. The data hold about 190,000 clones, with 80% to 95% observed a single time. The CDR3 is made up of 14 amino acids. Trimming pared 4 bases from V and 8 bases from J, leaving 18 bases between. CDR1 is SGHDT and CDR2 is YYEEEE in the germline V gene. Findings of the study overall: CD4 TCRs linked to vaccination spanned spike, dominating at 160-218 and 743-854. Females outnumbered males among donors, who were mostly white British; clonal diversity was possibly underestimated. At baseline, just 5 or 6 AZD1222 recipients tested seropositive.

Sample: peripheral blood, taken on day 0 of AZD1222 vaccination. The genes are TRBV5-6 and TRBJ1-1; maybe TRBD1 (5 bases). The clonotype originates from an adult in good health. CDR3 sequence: CASSRISGGTEAFF. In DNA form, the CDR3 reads TGTGCCAGCAGCCGCATTTCGGGGGGTACGGAAGCTTTCTTT.